These 21 T cell receptor beta chains were all obtained from the same sample, sequenced in a study of early T cells in non-severe SARS-CoV-2 infection. One entry per CDR3 protein, called by TCRdb with MiXCR from the 5' RACE reads. There are roughly 40,000 distinct CDR3 sequences in the sample; 7.1% occur only once, and around 5.1% lies in the top ten. Input material: whole blood. These receptors originate from an adult who was a healthcare worker with PCR-confirmed SARS-CoV-2 infection or an uninfected control (not recorded which).

This clonotype was observed a few times. The chain combines TRBV5-1 with TRBJ2-7, with D perhaps matching TRBD1 (6 bases). Deletions cut 0 bases from V and 7 bases from J, with 11 bases between. In germline, CDR1 is SGHRS, CDR2 YFSETQ. The CDR3 is 13 amino acids. The CDR3 loop is CASSLGQDGEQYF. The CDR3 DNA is TGCGCCAGCAGCTTGGGACAGGACGGGGAGCAGTACTTC.

Ten or more counts support this clonotype. This rearrangement joins TRBV7-6 to TRBJ2-7, with D unclear. This CDR3 contains 15 residues. Germline lookup yields CDR1 SGHVS and CDR2 FNYEAQ. V gave up 2 bases and J gave up 2 bases, with 13 bases separating them. This CDR3 reads CASSLSAATTYEQYF. CDR3 sequence (DNA): TGTGCCAGCAGCTTATCGGCCGCCACCACCTACGAGCAGTACTTC.

This clonotype was seen ten or more times. The gene calls are TRBV28 and TRBJ2-2, with 7 nucleotides matching TRBD1. CDR1 is MDHEN and CDR2 is SYDVKM in the germline V gene. The CDR3 runs 16 residues. The J segment lost 2 bases and the V segment lost 8 bases, leaving 11 bases of the junction unmatched. The CDR3 loop is CASSTAGTANTGELFF. CDR3 bases: TGTGCCAGCTCGACCGCCGGGACAGCAAACACCGGGGAGCTGTTTTTT. Variable domain in full (rest from reference TRBV28 and TRBJ2-2): DVKVTQSSRYLVKRTGEKVFLECVQDMDHENMFWYRQDPGLGLRLIYFSYDVKMKEKGDIPEGYSVSREKKERFSLILESASTNQTSMYLCASSTAGTANTGELFFGEGSRLTVL.

This clonotype was observed at least ten times. The chain joins TRBV11-3 to TRBJ2-1; tentatively, D is TRBD1 (6 bases). Per the germline V gene, CDR1 is SGHNT and CDR2 is YENEEA. V gave up 1 base and J gave up 5 bases, with 15 bases separating them. CDR3 length equals 16 residues. The CDR3, as DNA: TGTGCCAGCAGCTTAGGATATAGGACAGTGGACAATGAGCAGTTCTTC. Translation gives CASSLGYRTVDNEQFF.

By proportion, this clonotype is medium-sized. The chain recombines TRBV7-9 with TRBJ1-6, with D unresolved. Germline CDR1 SEHNR, CDR2 FQNEAQ (reference sequence). The CDR3 length is 13 residues. V was pared by 8 bases and J by 7 bases, with 12 bases between. The chain's CDR3 is CASSEQLNSPLHF. CDR3 nucleotides: TGTGCCAGCTCTGAACAGCTCAATTCACCCCTCCACTTT.

The J gene is TRBJ2-7, the V gene TRBV6-2 or TRBV6-3; 7 bases map to TRBD2. CDR1 is MNHEY and CDR2 is SVGEGT in the germline V gene. This CDR3 has 14 amino acids. The V gene end was trimmed by 8 bases and the J gene end by 2 bases; junction bases not matched to a gene: 9. Written as DNA, the CDR3 is TGTGCCAGCGGGGCGGGGGTCCTAACCTACGAGCAGTACTTC. It specifies CASGAGVLTYEQYF.

The V and J genes are TRBV7-2 and TRBJ2-3, with 8 bases that match TRBD2. Per germline, CDR1 SGHTA and CDR2 FQGNSA. V lost 3 bases to trimming and J lost 3 bases; unmatched junction nucleotides: 8. The CDR3 runs 16 residues. This CDR3 is CASSFSRLAGTDTQYF. Here the CDR3 DNA reads TGTGCCAGCAGCTTCAGTAGGCTAGCGGGTACAGATACGCAGTATTTT.

This rearrangement joins TRBV5-1 to TRBJ2-7, with 9 bases identical to TRBD1. V shed 4 bases and J 5 bases; nucleotides not matched to a gene: 4. This CDR3 has 13 amino acids. Germline-derived CDR1 and CDR2 are SGHRS and YFSETQ. The CDR3 nucleotides read TGCGCCAGCAGCCCCAGGACAGGGGACGAGCAGTACTTC. Protein sequence: CASSPRTGDEQYF.

This clonotype was detected only a few times. The V call is TRBV12-3 or TRBV12-4, the J call TRBJ2-3, with D possibly being TRBD1 (6 bases). The CDR3 extends over 12 amino acids. V was cut by 8 bases and J by 9 bases, with 15 bases left in between. The CDR3 DNA sequence: TGTGCCAGCGCAGATACAGGGTTGACGCAGTATTTT. Protein sequence: CASADTGLTQYF.

This clonotype was seen more than once but under ten times. The genes are TRBV7-2 and TRBJ2-1; 10 positions match TRBD2. The V gene's germline CDR1 is SGHTA and CDR2 FQGNSA. The CDR3 extends over 16 amino acids. With V trimmed by 2 bases and J by 4 bases, 5 bases remained unmatched. This CDR3 reads CASSLQGLAAYNEQFF. In DNA form, the CDR3 reads TGTGCCAGCAGCTTACAAGGACTAGCGGCTTACAATGAGCAGTTCTTC.

This clonotype was observed at least ten times. The V gene is TRBV14, the J gene TRBJ2-3; unclear D gene. Germline CDR1 SGHDN, CDR2 FVKESK. The CDR3 totals 11 residues. The ends were cut back, 1 base at V and 8 bases at J, with 4 bases in the middle. CDR3 coding DNA: TGTGCCAGCAGCCAAGCAACTACGCAGTATTTT. Protein sequence: CASSQATTQYF.

This clonotype was seen at least ten times. V usage is TRBV7-8 and J usage is TRBJ2-3, with TRBD2 matching over 9 bases. The CDR3 totals 18 residues. Germline V gene data show CDR1 as SGHVS and CDR2 as FQNEAQ. With 3 bases clipped from V and 5 bases from J, the junction kept 15 bases outside the gene matches. CDR3 bases: TGTGCCAGCAGCTTTCGGCTGGAGGGGCTAGCGGGGAGAGATACGCAGTATTTT. It translates to CASSFRLEGLAGRDTQYF.

This CDR3 is CASSLGKTGDFYEQYF. CDR3 nucleotide sequence: TGTGCCAGCAGCTTGGGGAAGACAGGGGATTTCTACGAGCAGTACTTC. The chain is built from TRBV7-9 and TRBJ2-7, with 8 bases identical to TRBD1. CDR1 is SEHNR, CDR2 FQNEAQ, per germline (reference sequence). The CDR3 consists of 16 residues. The junction had 10 bases not matched to a gene; V was cut back by 3 bases and J by 3 bases.

The CDR3 region has the DNA TGTGCCAGCAGACCCCTAGCGGGGGTCGGCACAGATACGCAGTATTTT. It specifies CASRPLAGVGTDTQYF. This rearrangement joins TRBV27 to TRBJ2-3; 10 bases are shared with TRBD2. The CDR3 loop spans 16 amino acids. Germline V gives CDR1 MNHEY, CDR2 SMNVEV (reference sequence). V shed 6 bases, J shed 1 base, and the junction held 7 bases outside the gene matches.

In this sample, this clonotype turned up a few times. CDR3 in DNA: TGCAGTGCTCCCGGGACAGGGGAAAAGAGCTATGGCTACACCTTC. Its protein is CSAPGTGEKSYGYTF. The V gene is TRBV20-1, the J gene TRBJ1-2, with TRBD1 matching 10 bases. The CDR3 spans 15 residues. The germline V gene has CDR1 DFQATT and CDR2 SNEGSKA (reference sequence). V lost 5 bases, J lost 4 bases, and 10 bases stayed unmatched.

This clonotype was counted at least ten times. V is TRBV11-2 and J is TRBJ2-7; 12 bases are a match to TRBD1. The CDR3 spans 16 residues. V gave up 3 bases and J gave up 9 bases; unmatched junction bases: 12. CDR1 and CDR2 from the germline V gene are SGHAT and FQNNGV. The DNA of the CDR3 is TGTGCCAGCAGCTTCGAGGGGACAGGGGGCGCAGGTGTGCAGTACTTC. It is translated as CASSFEGTGGAGVQYF.

This clonotype was detected a few times. The chain couples TRBV19 to TRBJ2-6, with D unresolved. CDR1 and CDR2 from the germline V gene are LNHDA and SQIVND (reference sequence). CDR3 length equals 21 residues. V lost 7 bases and J lost 0, with 28 bases in between. This CDR3 is CASTPSGRLDGRTSGANVLTF. The DNA for the CDR3 is TGTGCCAGTACCCCCTCAGGCCGGCTGGACGGAAGAACCTCTGGGGCCAACGTCCTGACTTTC.

This rearrangement joins TRBV6-2 or TRBV6-3 to TRBJ1-2, with unresolved D. V was shortened by 5 bases and J by 5 bases, with 12 bases between the two germline ends. The germline CDR1 and CDR2 sequences are MNHEY and SVGEGT. The CDR3 is made up of 13 amino acids. CDR3 coding DNA: TGTGCCAGCAGTCTTTCCGGGCAGTATGGCTACACCTTC. The encoded protein is CASSLSGQYGYTF.

The V and J genes are TRBV10-1 and TRBJ2-1; D might be TRBD1 or TRBD2, each matching 5 bases. V lost 0 bases and J lost 4, with 7 bases in between. CDR1 is WNHNN and CDR2 is SYGVQD in the germline V gene (reference sequence). CDR3 size: 14 residues. The CDR3 DNA follows: TGCGCCAGCAGTGAGTCAGGGGAGTACAATGAGCAGTTCTTC. Protein sequence: CASSESGEYNEQFF.

This clonotype was seen repeatedly, ten times or more. This sequence joins TRBV7-6 and TRBJ1-6; D gene unclear. The CDR3 is made up of 14 amino acids. Germline lookup yields CDR1 SGHVS and CDR2 FNYEAQ. Deletions cut 5 bases from V and 5 bases from J, with 10 bases between. Written as DNA, the CDR3 is TGTGCCAGCAGCCCATCCGAGAATAATTCACCCCTCCACTTT. Residues: CASSPSENNSPLHF.

This clonotype came up a few times. The rearrangement links TRBV6-1 to TRBJ2-3; D gene ambiguous. CDR1 and CDR2 from the germline V gene are MNHNS and SASEGT. The CDR3 loop spans 12 amino acids. The V end lost 2 bases, the J end lost 4 bases, and 4 bases lay between the germline ends. The CDR3 protein is CASSEWSDTQYF. CDR3 bases: TGTGCCAGCAGTGAATGGTCAGATACGCAGTATTTT.